This is a list of T cell receptor beta chains from one sample in a study of CD4 T cell repertoires in COVID-19. Produced via immunoSEQ multiplex PCR; TCRdb's table is partial and in-frame only. The data show fewer than 100,000 clones, 83% seen once. This sample comprised CD4+ T cells from peripheral blood, obtained after recovery from COVID-19. The receptors derive from a human donor who had COVID-19. Each CDR3 is given with its conserved first and last residue. D genes are given only for firm matches. A row's size may be missing; if present it is once, few, many or a size class.

TRBJ2-7,NA,NA,TRBV20-1,TGCAGTGCTAGAGCCCTATACGAGCAGTACTTC,CSARALYEQYF
TRBJ1-4,NA,NA,TRBV5-4,TGTGCCAGCACCCATGAGGTCGCGAGTGAAAAACTGTTTTTT,CASTHEVASEKLFF
TRBJ2-1,NA,TRBD2,TRBV15,TGTGCCACCAGCAGAGATCCCCTAACTAGCGCCGCCGACAATGAGCAGTTCTTC,CATSRDPLTSAADNEQFF
TRBJ2-3,NA,NA,TRBV5-1,TGCGCCAGCAGCCCGATTCCTTCCACAGATACGCAGTATTTT,CASSPIPSTDTQYF
TRBJ1-2,once,NA,TRBV18,TGTGCCAGCTCACCAGGGGCCACCTATGGCTACACCTTC,CASSPGATYGYTF
TRBJ1-2,few,NA,TRBV5-4,TGTGCCAGCAGCTTGGATCGGGGTTTGATCTCGGGCTACACCTTC,CASSLDRGLISGYTF
TRBJ2-5,NA,TRBD1,TRBV5-1,TGCGCCAGCAGCTTAGTCGGGACAGGGAGGGAGACCCAGTACTTC,CASSLVGTGRETQYF
TRBJ2-5,NA,NA,TRBV20-1,TGCAGTGCTAGTCCTAGGGCTAGGGGAAACCAAGAGACCCAGTACTTC,CSASPRARGNQETQYF
TRBJ2-3,NA,NA,TRBV5-4,TGTGCCAGCAGCACCGGACCAGTAGGGGTTAGGAAGACAGATACGCAGTATTTT,CASSTGPVGVRKTDTQYF
TRBJ2-7,NA,TRBD2,TRBV3-1/TRBV3-2,TGTGCCAGCAGCCAAGATTGGCAATTAGGACTAGCGGGAGGGGGTGAGCAGTACTTC,CASSQDWQLGLAGGGEQYF
TRBJ2-2,NA,NA,TRBV29-1,TGCAGCGCCTTCGGGGGCGGGGAGCTGTTTTTT,CSAFGGGELFF
TRBJ2-6,NA,NA,TRBV29-1,TGCAGCGTTGAACACCCCTCTGGGGCCAACGTCCTGACTTTC,CSVEHPSGANVLTF
TRBJ1-1,NA,TRBD1,TRBV2,TGTGCCAGCAGCCGGGACAGAAGCATGAACACTGAAGCTTTCTTT,CASSRDRSMNTEAFF
TRBJ2-5,NA,TRBD2,TRBV29-1,TGCAGCGTGGGGGTCTCGGGGGGGCCAGAGACCCAGTACTTC,CSVGVSGGPETQYF
TRBJ1-4,once,TRBD1,TRBV9,TGTGCCAGCAGCGTGTCTCCAGGGGGAAAGGAAAAACTGTTTTTT,CASSVSPGGKEKLFF
TRBJ1-1,NA,NA,TRBV28,TGTGCCAGCAGTCGGAGGGGGTTGGTCACTGAAGCTTTCTTT,CASSRRGLVTEAFF
TRBJ2-2,NA,TRBD1,TRBV19,TGTGCCACCAAGGACAGGGGGGACACCGGGGAGCTGTTTTTT,CATKDRGDTGELFF
TRBJ2-1,once,TRBD2,TRBV5-1,TGCGCCAGCAGCTTGGGGCGGGGAGGGATCGATGAGCAGTTCTTC,CASSLGRGGIDEQFF
TRBJ1-5,NA,NA,TRBV11-2,TGTGCCAGCAGCCCAGGCTGGGCAGGGGACAACAATCAGCCCCAGCATTTT,CASSPGWAGDNNQPQHF
TRBJ2-2,NA,NA,TRBV5-4,TGTGCCAGCAGCGAGCAGGGATTAAGGGCCGGGGAGCTGTTTTTT,CASSEQGLRAGELFF
TRBJ1-5,NA,TRBD1,TRBV18,TGTGCCAGCTCGCTGACAGGGGGGGACCAGCCCCAGCATTTT,CASSLTGGDQPQHF
TRBJ2-2,NA,NA,TRBV10-2,TGCGCCAGCAGCCCCCCGTCCTCGAGCGGTGACACCGGGGAGCTGTTTTTT,CASSPPSSSGDTGELFF
TRBJ2-7,NA,TRBD1,TRBV10-3,TGTGCCATCACCCCGGGACAGAACTACGAGCAGTACTTC,CAITPGQNYEQYF
TRBJ2-5,NA,NA,TRBV12-3/TRBV12-4,TGTGCCAGCAGCCCAGGTCGGGAGACCCAGTACTTC,CASSPGRETQYF
TRBJ2-2,NA,NA,TRBV12-3/TRBV12-4,TGTGCCAGCAGGCTCGGTGGGGGAGGAGAGCTGTTTTTT,CASRLGGGGELFF
TRBJ2-2,NA,NA,TRBV2,TGTGCCAGCAGTAGGAGGAGCACAGGGTGGAACACCGGGGAGCTGTTTTTT,CASSRRSTGWNTGELFF
TRBJ2-2,NA,NA,TRBV7-8,TGTGCCAGCAGTCACACCGGGGAGCTGTTTTTT,CASSHTGELFF
TRBJ1-1,NA,NA,TRBV9,TGTGCCAGCAGCGTATTGTTGAACACTGAAGCTTTCTTT,CASSVLLNTEAFF
TRBJ1-1,NA,TRBD1,TRBV19,TGTGCCAGTAGTATTGGGACAGGGGTAAGAACTGAAGCTTTCTTT,CASSIGTGVRTEAFF
TRBJ1-1,NA,NA,TRBV10-2,TGCGCCAGCAGGCCGGCACAGGGCACTGAAGCTTTCTTT,CASRPAQGTEAFF
TRBJ2-5,once,NA,TRBV4-2,TGTGCCAGCAGCCCCGAATTGATTACAAAAGAGACCCAGTACTTC,CASSPELITKETQYF
TRBJ2-5,NA,NA,TRBV28,TGTGCCAGCACACTGACGGGTTCTCAGACCCAGTACTTC,CASTLTGSQTQYF